This is a list of T cell receptor beta chains from one sample in a study of T-cell reconstitution after alpha-beta-depleted transplantation in children. Each CDR3 protein gets one entry after TCRdb re-called the PCR reads with MiXCR. Among about 300,000 distinct CDR3 sequences listed, roughly 9.1% were seen once. The sample here was PBMCs, taken before TCRalphabeta/CD19-depleted stem cell transplant. These receptors were collected from a boy younger than two with acute myeloid leukemia, due to receive a stem cell transplant. Each CDR3 is given with its conserved first and last residue. Each record gives: D gene, V gene, clone size, J gene, CDR3 protein, CDR3 DNA. D genes are given only for firm matches. Expanded clones are given a class, and other clones once, few, many or no size at all.

d_gene: TRBD1; v_gene: TRBV11-1; abundance: many; j_gene: TRBJ1-1; CDR3aa: CASSFSEGANTEAFF; CDR3nt: TGTGCCAGCAGCTTCTCCGAGGGGGCCAACACTGAAGCTTTCTTT
d_gene: NA; v_gene: TRBV7-9; abundance: many; j_gene: TRBJ1-5; CDR3aa: CASSLQGGFGQPQHF; CDR3nt: TGTGCCAGCAGCTTACAGGGAGGATTCGGACAGCCCCAGCATTTT
d_gene: NA; v_gene: TRBV7-9; abundance: many; j_gene: TRBJ2-3; CDR3aa: CASRPPWDDKGDTQYF; CDR3nt: TGTGCCAGCAGACCCCCCTGGGACGACAAGGGAGATACGCAGTATTTT
d_gene: TRBD2; v_gene: TRBV9; abundance: many; j_gene: TRBJ2-5; CDR3aa: CASSVGHLAGGETQYF; CDR3nt: TGTGCCAGCAGCGTAGGGCACCTAGCGGGAGGAGAGACCCAGTACTTC
d_gene: NA; v_gene: TRBV7-2; abundance: few; j_gene: TRBJ2-2; CDR3aa: CASSVGRPGELFF; CDR3nt: TGTGCCAGCAGCGTAGGGAGACCCGGGGAGCTGTTTTTT
d_gene: NA; v_gene: TRBV12-3/TRBV12-4; abundance: many; j_gene: TRBJ2-3; CDR3aa: CASSPLRGSTDTQYF; CDR3nt: TGTGCCAGCAGTCCCCTACGGGGGAGCACAGATACGCAGTATTTT
d_gene: NA; v_gene: TRBV28; abundance: few; j_gene: TRBJ1-1; CDR3aa: CASSFPFGGLNTEAFF; CDR3nt: TGTGCCAGCAGTTTTCCCTTTGGGGGGTTGAACACTGAAGCTTTCTTT
d_gene: TRBD2; v_gene: TRBV7-3; abundance: many; j_gene: TRBJ2-3; CDR3aa: CASSPLAGPTDTQYF; CDR3nt: TGTGCCAGCAGCCCCCTAGCGGGGCCCACAGATACGCAGTATTTT
d_gene: NA; v_gene: TRBV10-3; abundance: few; j_gene: TRBJ1-1; CDR3aa: CAISESVNTEAFF; CDR3nt: TGTGCCATCAGTGAGTCGGTGAACACTGAAGCTTTCTTT
d_gene: NA; v_gene: TRBV7-9; abundance: many; j_gene: TRBJ2-7; CDR3aa: CASSLDDGENEQYF; CDR3nt: TGTGCCAGCAGCTTAGATGATGGGGAAAACGAGCAGTACTTC
d_gene: TRBD1; v_gene: TRBV15; abundance: many; j_gene: TRBJ2-2; CDR3aa: CATSARQKGGVPGELFF; CDR3nt: TGTGCCACCAGCGCGAGACAGAAAGGGGGCGTCCCCGGGGAGCTGTTTTTT
d_gene: TRBD2; v_gene: TRBV19; abundance: many; j_gene: TRBJ2-2; CDR3aa: CASSIDPRLAGVDGELFF; CDR3nt: TGTGCCAGTAGTATAGATCCGCGGCTAGCGGGAGTTGACGGGGAGCTGTTTTTT
d_gene: NA; v_gene: TRBV6-2/TRBV6-3; abundance: few; j_gene: TRBJ2-5; CDR3aa: CASSYSLGIQETQYF; CDR3nt: TGTGCCAGCAGTTACTCGCTCGGTATTCAAGAGACCCAGTACTTC
d_gene: NA; v_gene: TRBV30; abundance: many; j_gene: TRBJ2-4; CDR3aa: CAWSVQNIQYF; CDR3nt: TGTGCCTGGAGTGTACAGAACATTCAGTACTTC
d_gene: NA; v_gene: TRBV14; abundance: many; j_gene: TRBJ1-5; CDR3aa: CASSQVGGTQHF; CDR3nt: TGTGCCAGCAGCCAAGTGGGAGGGACCCAGCATTTT
d_gene: TRBD2; v_gene: TRBV5-1; abundance: few; j_gene: TRBJ2-7; CDR3aa: CASSFLAGDYEQYF; CDR3nt: TGCGCCAGCAGCTTTCTAGCGGGAGACTACGAGCAGTACTTC
d_gene: NA; v_gene: TRBV20-1; abundance: many; j_gene: TRBJ2-3; CDR3aa: CSAPTAAFTDTQYF; CDR3nt: TGCAGTGCACCAACCGCGGCCTTCACAGATACGCAGTATTTT
d_gene: NA; v_gene: TRBV5-1; abundance: many; j_gene: TRBJ2-6; CDR3aa: CASSLEQAPGANVLTF; CDR3nt: TGCGCCAGCAGCTTGGAACAGGCCCCTGGGGCCAACGTCCTGACTTTC
d_gene: NA; v_gene: TRBV7-3; abundance: NA; j_gene: TRBJ2-1; CDR3aa: CASSPNPGTIYNEQFF; CDR3nt: TGTGCCAGCAGCCCAAATCCCGGGACGATTTACAATGAGCAGTTCTTC
d_gene: TRBD1; v_gene: TRBV2; abundance: many; j_gene: TRBJ1-2; CDR3aa: CASRRQGSYGYTF; CDR3nt: TGTGCCAGCAGACGACAGGGGAGCTATGGCTACACCTTC
d_gene: NA; v_gene: TRBV21-1; abundance: many; j_gene: TRBJ2-1; CDR3aa: CASSNALRRDYNEQFF; CDR3nt: TGTGCCAGCAGCAACGCCCTAAGGCGGGACTACAATGAGCAGTTCTTC
d_gene: NA; v_gene: TRBV27; abundance: many; j_gene: TRBJ2-1; CDR3aa: CASSLRPASSHSYEQFF; CDR3nt: TGTGCCAGCAGTTTACGCCCTGCTAGCTCTCATTCTTATGAGCAGTTCTTC
d_gene: NA; v_gene: TRBV29-1; abundance: NA; j_gene: TRBJ1-1; CDR3aa: CSVFKIMNTEAFF; CDR3nt: TGCAGCGTTTTTAAGATCATGAACACTGAAGCTTTCTTT
d_gene: NA; v_gene: TRBV20-1; abundance: many; j_gene: TRBJ2-5; CDR3aa: CSARQGRGGQETQYF; CDR3nt: TGCAGTGCTAGACAGGGGAGAGGGGGTCAAGAGACCCAGTACTTC
d_gene: NA; v_gene: TRBV5-1; abundance: many; j_gene: TRBJ2-5; CDR3aa: CASSIPSLAAETQYF; CDR3nt: TGCGCCAGCAGCATTCCGTCTTTGGCGGCGGAGACCCAGTACTTC
d_gene: TRBD2; v_gene: TRBV7-2; abundance: many; j_gene: TRBJ2-3; CDR3aa: CASSLPGVGGAAFTQYF; CDR3nt: TGTGCCAGCAGCTTACCGGGTGTCGGGGGGGCCGCATTTACGCAGTATTTT
d_gene: NA; v_gene: TRBV2; abundance: many; j_gene: TRBJ1-2; CDR3aa: CASSNPGLNYGYTF; CDR3nt: TGTGCCAGCAGTAACCCGGGTCTCAACTATGGCTACACCTTC
d_gene: NA; v_gene: TRBV7-3; abundance: many; j_gene: TRBJ2-1; CDR3aa: CASSEGGTLYNEQFF; CDR3nt: TGTGCCAGCAGCGAAGGGGGGACCCTATACAATGAGCAGTTCTTC
d_gene: NA; v_gene: TRBV4-1; abundance: NA; j_gene: TRBJ1-4; CDR3aa: CASSRNHPGGAEAEKLFF; CDR3nt: TGCGCCAGCAGCCGGAACCACCCCGGGGGTGCGGAGGCGGAAAAACTGTTTTTT
d_gene: NA; v_gene: TRBV4-2; abundance: many; j_gene: TRBJ2-3; CDR3aa: CASSQGGEVDTQYF; CDR3nt: TGTGCCAGCAGCCAAGGAGGGGAAGTAGATACGCAGTATTTT
d_gene: NA; v_gene: TRBV12-3/TRBV12-4; abundance: few; j_gene: TRBJ2-3; CDR3aa: CASSLRLAYPLRDTQYF; CDR3nt: TGTGCCAGCAGTTTACGACTCGCGTACCCTCTCCGGGATACGCAGTATTTT
d_gene: TRBD1; v_gene: TRBV7-3; abundance: NA; j_gene: TRBJ1-1; CDR3aa: CASSLTGAGGNTEAFF; CDR3nt: TGTGCCAGCAGTTTGACAGGGGCCGGAGGGAACACTGAAGCTTTCTTT
d_gene: TRBD2; v_gene: TRBV6-1; abundance: NA; j_gene: TRBJ2-7; CDR3aa: CASSEGLAGGYEQYF; CDR3nt: TGTGCCAGCAGTGAAGGACTAGCGGGGGGCTACGAGCAGTACTTC
d_gene: NA; v_gene: TRBV12-3/TRBV12-4; abundance: many; j_gene: TRBJ2-5; CDR3aa: CASSWGASQETQYF; CDR3nt: TGTGCCAGCAGTTGGGGGGCCAGTCAAGAGACCCAGTACTTC
d_gene: NA; v_gene: TRBV12-3/TRBV12-4; abundance: many; j_gene: TRBJ2-2; CDR3aa: CASSSLRGTNTGELFF; CDR3nt: TGTGCCAGCAGTTCCTTAAGGGGGACGAACACCGGGGAGCTGTTTTTT
d_gene: NA; v_gene: TRBV27; abundance: NA; j_gene: TRBJ1-6; CDR3aa: CASSLTNSPLHF; CDR3nt: TGTGCCAGCAGTTTAACCAATTCACCCCTCCACTTT
d_gene: TRBD2; v_gene: TRBV27; abundance: many; j_gene: TRBJ2-1; CDR3aa: CASSSIAGRSYNEQFF; CDR3nt: TGTGCCAGCAGTTCTATAGCGGGTCGGTCCTACAATGAGCAGTTCTTC
d_gene: NA; v_gene: TRBV7-9; abundance: many; j_gene: TRBJ2-5; CDR3aa: CASSRSGVGQETQYF; CDR3nt: TGTGCCAGCAGTCGATCCGGTGTGGGCCAAGAGACCCAGTACTTC
d_gene: TRBD2; v_gene: TRBV11-2; abundance: many; j_gene: TRBJ2-5; CDR3aa: CASSLDNPAGGRETQYF; CDR3nt: TGTGCCAGCAGCTTAGATAACCCAGCGGGGGGGCGAGAGACCCAGTACTTC
d_gene: NA; v_gene: TRBV20-1; abundance: many; j_gene: TRBJ2-2; CDR3aa: CRILAVDTGELFF; CDR3nt: TGCAGAATACTAGCAGTAGACACCGGGGAGCTGTTTTTT
d_gene: NA; v_gene: TRBV28; abundance: NA; j_gene: TRBJ2-7; CDR3aa: CASSFMGIYEQYF; CDR3nt: TGTGCCAGCAGTTTTATGGGGATCTACGAGCAGTACTTC
d_gene: NA; v_gene: TRBV28; abundance: many; j_gene: TRBJ1-1; CDR3aa: CASSLGGIGAFF; CDR3nt: TGTGCCAGCAGTTTAGGCGGGATTGGGGCTTTCTTT
d_gene: TRBD1; v_gene: TRBV4-2; abundance: many; j_gene: TRBJ1-1; CDR3aa: CASSRPRAGGTEAFF; CDR3nt: TGTGCCAGCAGCCGCCCTCGGGCAGGGGGCACTGAAGCTTTCTTT
d_gene: NA; v_gene: TRBV28; abundance: many; j_gene: TRBJ1-2; CDR3aa: CASSLAYYGYTF; CDR3nt: TGTGCCAGCAGCCTCGCGTACTATGGCTACACCTTC
d_gene: TRBD2; v_gene: TRBV2; abundance: many; j_gene: TRBJ2-3; CDR3aa: CASSTSGDTQYF; CDR3nt: TGTGCCAGCAGTACTAGCGGGGATACGCAGTATTTT
d_gene: NA; v_gene: TRBV7-3; abundance: many; j_gene: TRBJ2-1; CDR3aa: CASSSVGGSSYNEQFF; CDR3nt: TGTGCCAGCAGCTCAGTCGGGGGCAGCTCCTACAATGAGCAGTTCTTC
d_gene: NA; v_gene: TRBV18; abundance: many; j_gene: TRBJ1-2; CDR3aa: CASSPGTGFYGYTF; CDR3nt: TGTGCCAGCTCACCAGGGACGGGCTTCTATGGCTACACCTTC
d_gene: NA; v_gene: TRBV14; abundance: many; j_gene: TRBJ1-6; CDR3aa: CASSSGPYNSPLHF; CDR3nt: TGTGCCAGCAGCTCCGGTCCCTATAATTCACCCCTCCACTTT
d_gene: NA; v_gene: TRBV6-5; abundance: NA; j_gene: TRBJ2-4; CDR3aa: CASSSFPLAKNIQYF; CDR3nt: TGTGCCAGCAGTTCCTTCCCCCTAGCCAAAAACATTCAGTACTTC
d_gene: TRBD2; v_gene: TRBV24-1; abundance: few; j_gene: TRBJ2-1; CDR3aa: CATSDLRAGDKGEQFF; CDR3nt: TGTGCCACCAGTGATTTGAGGGCGGGAGATAAGGGTGAGCAGTTCTTC
d_gene: NA; v_gene: TRBV29-1; abundance: many; j_gene: TRBJ2-3; CDR3aa: CSVVGPTASTDTQYF; CDR3nt: TGCAGCGTTGTCGGGCCGACGGCTTCCACAGATACGCAGTATTTT
d_gene: NA; v_gene: TRBV5-1; abundance: few; j_gene: TRBJ2-1; CDR3aa: CASSFPGRFNEQFF; CDR3nt: TGCGCCAGCAGCTTTCCCGGACGTTTCAATGAGCAGTTCTTC
d_gene: TRBD2; v_gene: TRBV7-9; abundance: many; j_gene: TRBJ2-7; CDR3aa: CASSFGGARYEQYF; CDR3nt: TGTGCCAGCAGCTTCGGGGGGGCCAGGTACGAGCAGTACTTC
d_gene: TRBD1; v_gene: TRBV19; abundance: once; j_gene: TRBJ2-7; CDR3aa: CASREQGARHEQYF; CDR3nt: TGTGCCAGTAGGGAACAGGGGGCGCGGCACGAGCAGTACTTC
d_gene: NA; v_gene: TRBV12-3/TRBV12-4; abundance: many; j_gene: TRBJ1-2; CDR3aa: CASSFTSSLHGYTF; CDR3nt: TGTGCCAGCAGTTTTACGTCCAGCCTCCATGGCTACACCTTC
d_gene: TRBD1; v_gene: TRBV10-3; abundance: NA; j_gene: TRBJ2-7; CDR3aa: CAIRGDRGPYEQYF; CDR3nt: TGTGCCATCAGAGGGGACAGGGGTCCCTACGAGCAGTACTTC
d_gene: NA; v_gene: TRBV7-2; abundance: NA; j_gene: TRBJ1-3; CDR3aa: CASSFSLSFSGNIIYF; CDR3nt: TGTGCCAGCAGCTTTTCTTTAAGTTTCTCTGGAAACATCATATATTTT